This T cell receptor beta chain comes out of a study of OX40 agonist ivuxolimab in advanced cancers. Study-level information: Patients were infused with ivuxolimab every 2 weeks at 0.01 to 10 mg/kg. The diagnoses of dose-escalation patients were hepatocellular carcinoma, melanoma, renal cell or head and neck cancer. Participants, 75% to 90% male, averaged approximately 60 years of age, ranging from about 23 to 80.

Sequencing was performed with immunoSEQ multiplex PCR; in TCRdb, only in-frame clones are kept and a portion is missing. Among about 51,000 clones listed, about 77% were seen once. As to this clone: Its antigen is undetermined.

Trimming shortened V by 4 bases and J by 0 bases, and 4 bases separated the two germline ends. CDR1 and CDR2 from the germline V gene are SGDLS and YYNGEE. The CDR3 sequence is 13 residues long. Study-wide points: Among the lowest peripheral clonal expansion occurred in 0.1-3.0 mg/kg partial responders.

The sequence came from an adult with an advanced solid tumor such as melanoma, head and neck, liver or kidney cancer. The source was CD4+ or CD8+ T cells sorted from blood, collected in a trial of the OX40 agonist ivuxolimab. The chain has TRBV9 and TRBJ2-2; no reliable D call. CDR3 sequence reads: CASSFANTGELFF. CDR3 nucleotide sequence: TGTGCCAGCAGCTTCGCGAACACCGGGGAGCTGTTTTTT.